Detailed here is one TCR beta chain. What it binds is not known. Time point specified: persistent/refractory GD, antithyroid drugs over 5 years with positive TRAb. From RNA extracted from PBMCs, the TCR library was made. Germline V gene lookup returns CDR1 GTSNPN and CDR2 SVGIG (reference sequence). The CDR3 has 12 amino acids. Trimming cost V 0 bases and J 5 bases, with 7 bases left between them. Relying on iRepertoire HTBI primers and Arm-PCR of CDR3 regions, the team built TCR beta libraries. MiXCR was run by TCRdb on the multiplex PCR reads, yielding one entry per CDR3 protein. Here the sample spans fewer than 600,000 distinct CDR3 sequences, 20% to 25% being singletons. This sample is part of a study of regulatory T cells in long-lasting Graves disease. Study-level results: Persistent cases favored TRBV28, TRBJ1-2 and TRBJ2-5. Lower TCR diversity was seen in persistent Graves' patients than in newly diagnosed ones.

The sequencing here drew on peripheral blood mononuclear cells (PBMCs), taken when the disease was refractory, from a patient treated with antithyroid drugs. The rearrangement links TRBV30 to TRBJ1-2; D unclear. This TCR was sampled from a female donor with Graves disease. CDR3 amino acids: CAWSVQQYGYTF. DNA of the CDR3: TGTGCCTGGAGTGTACAACAGTATGGCTACACCTTC.